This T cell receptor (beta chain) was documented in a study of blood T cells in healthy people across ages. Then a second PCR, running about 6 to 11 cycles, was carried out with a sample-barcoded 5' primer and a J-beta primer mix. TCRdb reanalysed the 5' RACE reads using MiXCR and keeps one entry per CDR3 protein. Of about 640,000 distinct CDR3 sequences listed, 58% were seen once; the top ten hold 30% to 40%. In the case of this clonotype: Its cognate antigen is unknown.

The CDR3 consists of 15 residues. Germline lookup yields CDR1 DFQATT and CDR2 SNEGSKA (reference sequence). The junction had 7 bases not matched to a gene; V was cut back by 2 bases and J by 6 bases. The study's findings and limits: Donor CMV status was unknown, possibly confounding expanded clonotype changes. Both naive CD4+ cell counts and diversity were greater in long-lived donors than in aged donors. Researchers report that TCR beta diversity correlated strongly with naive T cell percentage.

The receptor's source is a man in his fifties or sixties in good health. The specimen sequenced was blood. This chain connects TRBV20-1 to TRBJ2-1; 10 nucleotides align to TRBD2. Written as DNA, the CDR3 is TGCAGTGCTAGAAGGGTAGCGGGGGGCACCAATGAGCAGTTCTTC. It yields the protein CSARRVAGGTNEQFF.